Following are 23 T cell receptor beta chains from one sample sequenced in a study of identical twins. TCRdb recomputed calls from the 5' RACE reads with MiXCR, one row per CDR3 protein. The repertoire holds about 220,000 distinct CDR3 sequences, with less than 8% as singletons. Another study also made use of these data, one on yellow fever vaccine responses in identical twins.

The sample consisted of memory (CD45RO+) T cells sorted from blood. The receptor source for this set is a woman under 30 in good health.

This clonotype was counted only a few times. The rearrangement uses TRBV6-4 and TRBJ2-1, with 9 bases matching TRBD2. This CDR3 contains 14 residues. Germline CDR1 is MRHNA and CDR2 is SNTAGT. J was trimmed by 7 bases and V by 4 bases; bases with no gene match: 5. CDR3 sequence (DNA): TGTGCCAGCAGTGTGGTAGCGGGAGAGAATGAGCAGTTCTTC. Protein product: CASSVVAGENEQFF.

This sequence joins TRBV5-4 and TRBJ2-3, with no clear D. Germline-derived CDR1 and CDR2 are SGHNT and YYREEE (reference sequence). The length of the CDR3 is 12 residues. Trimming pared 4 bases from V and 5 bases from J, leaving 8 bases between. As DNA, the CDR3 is TGTGCCAGCAGCGGGGTCGAAGATACGCAGTATTTT. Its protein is CASSGVEDTQYF.

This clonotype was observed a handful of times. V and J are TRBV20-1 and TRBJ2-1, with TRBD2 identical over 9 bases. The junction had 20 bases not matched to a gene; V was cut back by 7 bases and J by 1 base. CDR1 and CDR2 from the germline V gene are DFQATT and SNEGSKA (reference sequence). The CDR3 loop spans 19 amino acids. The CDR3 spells CSVFAPRRREGLSYNEQFF. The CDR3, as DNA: TGCAGTGTTTTTGCCCCCCGAAGGCGGGAGGGCCTATCCTACAATGAGCAGTTCTTC.

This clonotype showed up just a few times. CDR3 residues: CSASPGTLGRGNQPQHF. CDR3 DNA sequence: TGCAGTGCTAGCCCCGGGACCCTAGGACGTGGCAATCAGCCCCAGCATTTT. The rearrangement links TRBV20-1 to TRBJ1-5; a possible D gene is TRBD1 (5 bases). The CDR3 runs to 17 residues. Germline V lookup: CDR1 DFQATT, CDR2 SNEGSKA (reference sequence). V lost 3 bases to trimming and J lost 2 bases, with 20 bases between them.

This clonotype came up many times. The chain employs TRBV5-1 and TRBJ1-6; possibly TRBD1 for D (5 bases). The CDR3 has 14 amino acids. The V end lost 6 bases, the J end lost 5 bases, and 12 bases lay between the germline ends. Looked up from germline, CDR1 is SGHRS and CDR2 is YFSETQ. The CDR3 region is CASMGDRDNSPLHF. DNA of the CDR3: TGCGCCAGCATGGGGGATCGTGATAATTCACCCCTCCACTTT.

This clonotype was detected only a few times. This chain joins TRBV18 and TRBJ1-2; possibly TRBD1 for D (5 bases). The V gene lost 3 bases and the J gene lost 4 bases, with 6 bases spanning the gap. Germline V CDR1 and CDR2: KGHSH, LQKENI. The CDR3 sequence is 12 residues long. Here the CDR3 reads CASSPGAYGYTF. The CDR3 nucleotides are TGTGCCAGCTCACCCGGGGCCTATGGCTACACCTTC.

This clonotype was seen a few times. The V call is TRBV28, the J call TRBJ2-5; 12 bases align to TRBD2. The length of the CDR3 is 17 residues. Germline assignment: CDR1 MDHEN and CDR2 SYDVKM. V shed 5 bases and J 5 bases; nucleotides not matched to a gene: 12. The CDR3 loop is CASSEQTSGSWVETQYF. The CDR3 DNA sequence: TGTGCCAGCAGTGAACAGACTAGCGGGAGTTGGGTTGAGACCCAGTACTTC.

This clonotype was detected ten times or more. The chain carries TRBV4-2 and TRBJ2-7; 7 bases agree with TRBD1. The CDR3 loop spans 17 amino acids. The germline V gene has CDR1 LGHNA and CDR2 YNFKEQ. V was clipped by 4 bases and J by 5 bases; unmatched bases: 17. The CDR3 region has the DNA TGTGCCAGCAGCCCCAGCACCAAATCGACAGGGTCCAACGAGCAGTACTTC. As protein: CASSPSTKSTGSNEQYF.

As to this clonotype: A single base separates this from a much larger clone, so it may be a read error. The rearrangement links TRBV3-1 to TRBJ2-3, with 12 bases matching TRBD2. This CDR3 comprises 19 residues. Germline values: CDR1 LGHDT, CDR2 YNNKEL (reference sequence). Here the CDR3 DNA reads TGTACCTTCAGCCCTCCGGGACTAGCGGGCCCAAAGCCCACAGATACGCAGTATTTT. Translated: CTFSPPGLAGPKPTDTQYF.

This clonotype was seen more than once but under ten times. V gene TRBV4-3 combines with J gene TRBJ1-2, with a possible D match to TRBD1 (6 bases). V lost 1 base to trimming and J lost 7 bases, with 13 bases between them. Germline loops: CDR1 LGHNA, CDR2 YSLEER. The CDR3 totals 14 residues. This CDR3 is CASSQVLGAGGYTF. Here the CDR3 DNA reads TGCGCCAGCAGCCAAGTGTTGGGGGCAGGTGGCTACACCTTC.

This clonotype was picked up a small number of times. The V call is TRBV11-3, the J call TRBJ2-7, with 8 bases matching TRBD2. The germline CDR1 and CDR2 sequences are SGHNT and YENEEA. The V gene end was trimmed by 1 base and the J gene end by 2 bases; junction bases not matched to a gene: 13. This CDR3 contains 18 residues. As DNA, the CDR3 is TGTGCCAGCAGCTTAGGCGGGGGGTACGGGACCCGTGCCTACGAGCAGTACTTC. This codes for CASSLGGGYGTRAYEQYF.

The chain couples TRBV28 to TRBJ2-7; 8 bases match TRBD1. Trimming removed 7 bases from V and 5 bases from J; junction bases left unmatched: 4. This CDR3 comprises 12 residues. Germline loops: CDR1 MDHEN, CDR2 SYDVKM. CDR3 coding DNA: TGTGCCAGCACTTTGACAGGGGACGAGCAGTACTTC. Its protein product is CASTLTGDEQYF.

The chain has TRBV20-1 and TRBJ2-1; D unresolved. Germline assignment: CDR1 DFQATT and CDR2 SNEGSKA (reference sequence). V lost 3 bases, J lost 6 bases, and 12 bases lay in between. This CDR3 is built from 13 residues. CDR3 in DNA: TGCAGTGCTAGGTCCCCTCCGGGCAATGAGCAGTTCTTC. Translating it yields CSARSPPGNEQFF.

CDR3 in amino acids: CASSLGPRQGAMSEQYF. In DNA form, the CDR3 reads TGTGCCAGCAGCTTAGGGCCCAGACAGGGGGCGATGTCCGAGCAGTACTTC. The chain has TRBV7-6 and TRBJ2-7; 10 bases map to TRBD1. The CDR3 consists of 17 residues. Germline V CDR1 and CDR2: SGHVS, FNYEAQ. J lost 6 bases, V lost 1 base, and 12 bases had no gene match.

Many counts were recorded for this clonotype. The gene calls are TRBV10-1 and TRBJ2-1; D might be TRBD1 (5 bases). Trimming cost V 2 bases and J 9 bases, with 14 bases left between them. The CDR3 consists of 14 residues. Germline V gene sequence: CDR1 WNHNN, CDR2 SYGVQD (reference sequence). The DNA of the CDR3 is TGCGCCAGCAGTGAGCAAGGCAGGGATAGTGAGCAGTTCTTC. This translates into CASSEQGRDSEQFF.

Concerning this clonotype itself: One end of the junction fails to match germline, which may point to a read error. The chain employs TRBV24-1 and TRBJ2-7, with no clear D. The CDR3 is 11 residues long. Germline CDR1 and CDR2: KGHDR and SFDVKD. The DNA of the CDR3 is TGTGCCACCGGTGACTCCTACGAGCAGTACTTC. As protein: CATGDSYEQYF.

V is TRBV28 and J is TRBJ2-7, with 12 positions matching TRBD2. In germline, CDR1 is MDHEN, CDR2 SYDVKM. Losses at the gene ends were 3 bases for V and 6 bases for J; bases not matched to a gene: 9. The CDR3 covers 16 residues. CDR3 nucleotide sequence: TGTGCCAGCAGTTTGTACTCTAGCGGGAGGGCTGGCGAGCAGTACTTC. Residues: CASSLYSSGRAGEQYF.

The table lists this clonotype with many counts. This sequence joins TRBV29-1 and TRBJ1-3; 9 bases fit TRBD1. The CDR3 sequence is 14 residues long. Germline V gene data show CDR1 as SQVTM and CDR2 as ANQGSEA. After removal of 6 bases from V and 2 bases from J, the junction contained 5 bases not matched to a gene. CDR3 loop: CSVQGQGTGNTIYF. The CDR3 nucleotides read TGCAGCGTCCAGGGACAGGGAACTGGAAACACCATATATTTT.

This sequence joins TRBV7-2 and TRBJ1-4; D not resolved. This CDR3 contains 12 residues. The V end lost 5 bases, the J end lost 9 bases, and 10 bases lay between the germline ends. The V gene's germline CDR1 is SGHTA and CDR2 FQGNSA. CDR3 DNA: TGTGCCAGCAGCCGGATCGGGAAAAAACTGTTTTTT. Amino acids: CASSRIGKKLFF.

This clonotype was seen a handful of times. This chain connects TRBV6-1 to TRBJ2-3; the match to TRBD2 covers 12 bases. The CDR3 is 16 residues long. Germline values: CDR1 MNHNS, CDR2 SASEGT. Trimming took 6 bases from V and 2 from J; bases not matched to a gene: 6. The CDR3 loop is CASRTGLAGNTDTQYF. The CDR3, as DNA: TGTGCCAGCAGAACTGGACTAGCGGGGAACACAGATACGCAGTATTTT.

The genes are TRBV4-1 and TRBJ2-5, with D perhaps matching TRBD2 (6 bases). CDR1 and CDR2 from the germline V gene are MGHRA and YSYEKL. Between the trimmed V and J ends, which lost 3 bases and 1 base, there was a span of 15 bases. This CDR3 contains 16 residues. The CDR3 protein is CASSHEPGTAQETQYF. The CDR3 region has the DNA TGCGCCAGCAGCCACGAACCGGGGACTGCCCAAGAGACCCAGTACTTC.

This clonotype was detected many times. The CDR3 nucleotides are TGTGCCACCAGAACTAGCGGAGGGTACCAAGAGACCCAGTACTTC. The encoded protein is CATRTSGGYQETQYF. This chain uses TRBV15 with TRBJ2-5, with 8 bases fitting TRBD2. CDR1 LNHNV and CDR2 YYDKDF come from the germline V gene (reference sequence). The CDR3 loop spans 15 amino acids. V lost 6 bases to trimming and J lost 0 bases; unmatched junction nucleotides: 6.

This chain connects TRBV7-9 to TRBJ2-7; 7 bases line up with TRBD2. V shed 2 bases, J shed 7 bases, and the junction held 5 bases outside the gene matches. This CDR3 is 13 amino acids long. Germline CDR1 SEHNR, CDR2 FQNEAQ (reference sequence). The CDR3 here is CASSLWEGLEQYF. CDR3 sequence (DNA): TGTGCCAGCAGCTTATGGGAGGGCCTGGAGCAGTACTTC.